This T cell receptor beta chain was observed in a study of metastatic and nonmetastatic thyroid tumors. TCRdb re-clonotyped the PCR reads through MiXCR. The data contain 24,000 or so clones, approximately 11% of them singletons. All patients reached thyroid surgery having received no treatment beforehand. This clone has ten or more counts. Germline assignment: CDR1 DFQATT and CDR2 SNEGSKA (reference sequence). V was pared by 6 bases and J by 2 bases, with 6 bases of the junction left unmatched. The CDR3 sequence is 14 residues long. This TCR was recovered from a female donor with papillary thyroid cancer or a benign thyroid nodule (not recorded which). Some clones in this sample may be carry-over from other donors' samples. The V and J genes are TRBV20-1 and TRBJ2-2; 7 bases are a match to TRBD1. The sample consisted of blood. This CDR3 is CSAWTGHNTGELFF. CDR3 DNA: TGCAGTGCATGGACAGGTCATAACACCGGGGAGCTGTTTTTT.